The 11 T cell receptor beta chains given below trace back to one sample, sequenced in a study of T cell responses to AZD1222 COVID-19 vaccine. This table comes from immunoSEQ multiplex PCR, and its TCRdb copy is limited to in-frame clones, with some not included. The sample has approximately 120,000 clones; over 80% are singletons. The sample consisted of peripheral blood, taken on day 0 of AZD1222 vaccination. These TCRs come from an adult in good health.

This chain connects TRBV27 to TRBJ2-3; TRBD2 might be the D (5 bases). CDR1 is MNHEY and CDR2 is SMNVEV in the germline V gene (reference sequence). The CDR3 has 16 residues. Trimming stripped 4 bases from V and 1 base from J, with 15 bases between. The CDR3 region is CASSSLGPRGTDTQYF. DNA for the CDR3: TGTGCCAGCAGTTCCCTGGGCCCGAGGGGCACAGATACGCAGTATTTT.

This chain connects TRBV7-9 to TRBJ1-6, with D unclear. Germline V gives CDR1 SEHNR, CDR2 FQNEAQ (reference sequence). This CDR3 comprises 11 residues. V lost 1 base and J lost 13, with 5 bases in between. The CDR3 protein is CASSLEGPLHF. The CDR3 DNA follows: TGTGCCAGCAGCTTAGAAGGGCCCCTCCACTTT.

This chain links TRBV28 with TRBJ2-7; D possibly corresponds to TRBD1 (6 bases). Deletions cut 2 bases from V and 3 bases from J, with 14 bases between. Germline loops: CDR1 MDHEN, CDR2 SYDVKM. This CDR3 has 15 amino acids. This chain's CDR3 is CASSLIGQGNYEQYF. CDR3 nucleotides: TGTGCCAGCAGTTTAATAGGCCAGGGGAACTACGAGCAGTACTTC.

For the CDR3, the DNA is TGTGCCAGCTCACTTCAGCAAGAGACCCAGTACTTC. Protein sequence: CASSLQQETQYF. The chain has TRBV18 and TRBJ2-5; D uncertain. CDR1 and CDR2 (germline): KGHSH, LQKENI. Trimming stripped 4 bases from V and 2 bases from J, with 5 bases between. The CDR3 has 12 residues. Drawing the rest from reference TRBV18 and TRBJ2-5, the complete variable domain is NAGVMQNPRHLVRRRGQEARLRCSPMKGHSHVYWYRQLPEEGLKFMVYLQKENIIDESGMPKERFSAEFPKEGPSILRIQQVVRGDSAAYFCASSLQQETQYFGPGTRLLVL.

The rearrangement uses TRBV7-9 and TRBJ1-1, with unresolved D. The V and J ends lost 5 bases and 4 bases respectively, with 8 bases between them. Germline values: CDR1 SEHNR, CDR2 FQNEAQ (reference sequence). The CDR3 loop spans 12 amino acids. CDR3 region: CASSAVGTEAFF. CDR3 coding DNA: TGTGCCAGCAGCGCTGTAGGCACTGAAGCTTTCTTT.

This chain connects TRBV3-1 (or the pseudogene TRBV3-2) to TRBJ1-4; a weak D match, TRBD1 (6 bases). This CDR3 spans 14 amino acids. With 4 bases removed from V and 4 bases from J, the gap between germline ends came to 10 bases. Germline V gives CDR1 LGHDT, CDR2 YNNKEL (reference sequence). The DNA of the CDR3 is TGTGCCAGCAGCCCCCGGGACAATAATGAAAAACTGTTTTTT. It encodes CASSPRDNNEKLFF.

The chain employs TRBV7-8 and TRBJ2-1, with 7 bases lining up with TRBD1. CDR1 SGHVS and CDR2 FQNEAQ come from the germline V gene. The V segment lost 4 bases and the J segment 4 bases; nucleotides outside the gene matches: 7. CDR3 length equals 15 residues. The CDR3 protein is CASSSNRGQYNEQFF. DNA of the CDR3: TGTGCCAGCAGCTCTAACCGGGGACAGTACAATGAGCAGTTCTTC.

This sequence joins TRBV4-1 and TRBJ2-4; a possible D gene is TRBD2 (7 bases). The CDR3 length is 15 residues. Per the germline V gene, CDR1 is MGHRA and CDR2 is YSYEKL. The V and J ends lost 3 bases and 6 bases respectively, with 15 bases between them. The CDR3 loop reads CASSHGLVGGNIQYF. DNA of the CDR3: TGCGCCAGCAGCCATGGACTAGTAGGGGGAAACATTCAGTACTTC.

The chain has TRBV6-5 and TRBJ1-3, with no clear D. V lost 8 bases and J 0 bases, leaving 11 bases between the germline ends. This CDR3 comprises 14 residues. Germline lookup yields CDR1 MNHEY and CDR2 SVGAGI. The CDR3 nucleotides read TGTGCCAGCGCTCCGGGCCACTCTGGAAACACCATATATTTT. Translating gives CASAPGHSGNTIYF.

This clone appeared once. This rearrangement joins TRBV19 to TRBJ2-7, with 7 bases identical to TRBD2. Germline values: CDR1 LNHDA, CDR2 SQIVND (reference sequence). The V gene end was trimmed by 0 bases and the J gene end by 2 bases; junction bases not matched to a gene: 7. There are 16 residues in the CDR3. The DNA for the CDR3 is TGTGCCAGTAGTATAGAGGGAGGGATCGGGACCTACGAGCAGTACTTC. This translates into CASSIEGGIGTYEQYF. Using reference TRBV19 and TRBJ2-7 for the parts outside the CDR3, the full variable domain is DGGITQSPKYLFRKEGQNVTLSCEQNLNHDAMYWYRQDPGQGLRLIYYSQIVNDFQKGDIAEGYSVSREKKESFPLTVTSAQKNPTAFYLCASSIEGGIGTYEQYFGPGTRLTVT.

The rearrangement links TRBV6-5 to TRBJ1-1, with a tentative D call TRBD1 (6 bases). CDR1 is MNHEY and CDR2 is SVGAGI in the germline V gene. Trimming cost V 6 bases and J 4 bases, with 15 bases left between them. This CDR3 region has 14 residues. The DNA for the CDR3 is TGTGCCAGCAGACTCTTTGCCAGGGGCACTGAAGCTTTCTTT. This translates into CASRLFARGTEAFF.